This is a list of T cell receptor beta chains from one sample in a study of blood T cell repertoires in COVID-19. Data came from immunoSEQ multiplex PCR; TCRdb stores just in-frame clones and leaves some out. The sample lists 28,000 or so clones, over 90% occurring once. The sample was peripheral blood. Source of these receptors: a human donor in a cohort sampled during active COVID-19. The CDR3 runs from the conserved cysteine through the conserved F or W. Fields, in order: CDR3 length, clone size, V gene, J gene, D gene, CDR3 DNA, CDR3 protein. D genes are given only for firm matches. Only part of the rows carry a size: once, few, many, or a class if the clone is expanded.

>11|-|TRBV12-3/TRBV12-4|TRBJ2-1|-
TGTGCCAGCAGTTTGTCTTATGAGCAGTTCTTC
CASSLSYEQFF
>15|-|TRBV11-3|TRBJ1-4|-
TGTGCCAGCAGCTTCATAGGCAGGGGTAATGAAAAACTGTTTTTT
CASSFIGRGNEKLFF
>13|-|TRBV18|TRBJ2-7|-
TGTGCCAGCTCACCACCCTCCCCCGTGGAGCAGTACTTC
CASSPPSPVEQYF
>14|-|TRBV11-3|TRBJ1-1|-
TGTGCCAGCAGCTTAGCAGGTCTGAACACTGAAGCTTTCTTT
CASSLAGLNTEAFF
>15|-|TRBV7-3|TRBJ2-3|TRBD2
TGTGCCAGCAGCTTATTTGGTAGCGGGGCCGATACGCAGTATTTT
CASSLFGSGADTQYF
>15|-|TRBV30|TRBJ1-5|TRBD1
TGTGCCTGGGATTCCGGACAGGGAGGCAATCAGCCCCAGCATTTT
CAWDSGQGGNQPQHF
>15|-|TRBV6-2/TRBV6-3|TRBJ1-5|-
TGTGCCAGCAGCCTATTGGGGGGGCTCAATCAGCCCCAGCATTTT
CASSLLGGLNQPQHF
>15|once|TRBV3-1/TRBV3-2|TRBJ1-1|-
TGTGCCAGCAGCAGGGGGGGCAGTTTGAACACTGAAGCTTTCTTT
CASSRGGSLNTEAFF
>15|-|TRBV6-2/TRBV6-3|TRBJ2-7|-
TGTGCCAGCAGTTTTCCGATGACAGGTCGCTACGAGCAGTACTTC
CASSFPMTGRYEQYF
>11|-|TRBV20-1|TRBJ1-3|-
TGCAGTGCTGTTACAGGGCAATGCTTATATTTT
CSAVTGQCLYF
>14|-|TRBV2|TRBJ1-6|-
TGTGCCAGCAGTGAAGGGCAGGGATATTCACCCCTCCACTTT
CASSEGQGYSPLHF
>17|-|TRBV6-1|TRBJ2-1|-
TGTGCCAGCAGTGAAGTGGGGGACACCCAACCCTACAATGAGCAGTTCTTC
CASSEVGDTQPYNEQFF
>13|-|TRBV7-2|TRBJ1-2|TRBD1
TGTGCCAGCAGCCCGGACAGGGCCTATGGCTACACCTTC
CASSPDRAYGYTF
>13|-|TRBV30|TRBJ2-7|-
TGTGCCTCCCCTGGGGACAGCGGGTACGAGCAGTACTTC
CASPGDSGYEQYF
>17|-|TRBV3-1/TRBV3-2|TRBJ1-3|TRBD1
TGTGCCAGCAGCAATACAGGGGTCCTTGGGTCTGGAAACACCATATATTTT
CASSNTGVLGSGNTIYF
>14|-|TRBV27|TRBJ2-7|TRBD1
TGTGCCAGCAGGACCGGGACAGGGTCGCACGAGCAGTACTTC
CASRTGTGSHEQYF
>16|-|TRBV24-1|TRBJ1-2|-
TGTGCCACCAGTGATGGTACAACGCCTTCTAACTATGGCTACACCTTC
CATSDGTTPSNYGYTF
>15|-|TRBV11-2|TRBJ1-6|-
TGTGCCAGCAGCTCCCAAGAGATCTATAATTCACCCCTCCACTTT
CASSSQEIYNSPLHF
>15|-|TRBV5-6|TRBJ2-5|TRBD2
TGTGCCAGCAGCTTGGGAGAGCGGGGGCTCGAGACCCAGTACTTC
CASSLGERGLETQYF
>14|-|TRBV7-2|TRBJ1-2|-
TGTGCCAGCAGCGTATCAGGGTTTAACTATGGCTACACCTTC
CASSVSGFNYGYTF
>16|-|TRBV2|TRBJ2-1|TRBD2
TGTGCCAGCATTTTCTTGGGGGGACTAGCGGACGATGAGCAGTTCTTC
CASIFLGGLADDEQFF
>13|-|TRBV28|TRBJ2-7|-
TGTGCCAGCAGTTTCTCTAGGTTCTACGAGCAGTACTTC
CASSFSRFYEQYF
>13|once|TRBV6-6|TRBJ1-5|-
TGTGCCAGCAGAGACAGGAGTAATCAGCCCCAGCATTTT
CASRDRSNQPQHF
>15|-|TRBV5-5|TRBJ2-7|TRBD1
TGTGCCAGCAGCTTTACCGGGACAGGGACTTACGAGCAGTACTTC
CASSFTGTGTYEQYF
>15|-|TRBV5-1|TRBJ2-7|TRBD2
TGCGCCAGCAGCTCCACTAGCGGGAGCTCCTACGAGCAGTACTTC
CASSSTSGSSYEQYF
>14|-|TRBV30|TRBJ1-5|TRBD1
TGTGCCTGGAGAAATGGCAGGGGGGTAGGTTCCCAGCATTTT
CAWRNGRGVGSQHF
>13|-|TRBV7-9|TRBJ2-5|-
TGTGCCAGCAGCTCTAGAGGGCCAGAGACCCAGTACTTC
CASSSRGPETQYF
>15|-|TRBV28|TRBJ2-1|TRBD2
TGTGCCAGCAGTTCAAGCGGGAGCTCCTACAATGAGCAGTTCTTC
CASSSSGSSYNEQFF
>18|-|TRBV12-2|TRBJ2-1|-
TGTGCAAGTCGCCCCCCTAAGGGGGGGCCCTCATCCTACAATGAGCAGTTCTTC
CASRPPKGGPSSYNEQFF
>14|-|TRBV27|TRBJ1-1|-
TGTGCCAGCAGTTTACGGCGGTTGAACACTGAAGCTTTCTTT
CASSLRRLNTEAFF
>15|-|TRBV11-3|TRBJ1-3|-
TGTGCCAGCAGCCCTGGGGCTATCTCTGGAAACACCATATATTTT
CASSPGAISGNTIYF
>21|-|TRBV7-6|TRBJ1-3|-
TGTGCCAGCAGCTTAGGAACCGGTTATTCCCCGCTGACTACAGCTGGAAACACCATATATTTT
CASSLGTGYSPLTTAGNTIYF
>14|-|TRBV7-9|TRBJ1-1|-
TGTGCCAGCAGCTTAGGCGCGGGGGGCACTGAAGCTTTCTTT
CASSLGAGGTEAFF
>14|-|TRBV5-1|TRBJ2-5|-
TGCGCCAGCACCGTGGACAGAGTGCAAGAGACCCAGTACTTC
CASTVDRVQETQYF
>13|once|TRBV9|TRBJ2-7|-
TGTGCCAGCAGCCCTCACCCGGAGTACGAGCAGTACTTC
CASSPHPEYEQYF
>16|-|TRBV4-1|TRBJ2-2|TRBD1
TGCGCCAGCAGCCAGTTGACAGGGCTGGACACCGGGGAGCTGTTTTTT
CASSQLTGLDTGELFF
>13|few|TRBV2|TRBJ1-1|-
TGTGCCAGCAGTTCTTTTAGGGGTACTGAAGCTTTCTTT
CASSSFRGTEAFF
>15|-|TRBV3-1/TRBV3-2|TRBJ2-3|-
TGTGCCAGCAGCCAAGAGTTAGCGGGCACAGATACGCAGTATTTT
CASSQELAGTDTQYF
>15|-|TRBV3-1/TRBV3-2|TRBJ2-1|-
TGTGCCAGCAGCTACACAGTTGGGTCCTACAATGAGCAGTTCTTC
CASSYTVGSYNEQFF
>15|-|TRBV11-3|TRBJ2-5|-
TGTGCCAGCAGCTTAGCTCGGGAGTTTCAAGAGACCCAGTACTTC
CASSLAREFQETQYF
>15|-|TRBV3-1/TRBV3-2|TRBJ2-3|-
TGTGCCAGCAGCCTGCGGGGATCCTCCACAGATACGCAGTATTTT
CASSLRGSSTDTQYF
>16|-|TRBV6-5|TRBJ2-2|TRBD2
TGTGCCAGCAGTTACAGGGGTTCCGGGGGGACCGGGGAGCTGTTTTTT
CASSYRGSGGTGELFF
>13|-|TRBV7-3|TRBJ2-7|TRBD2
TGTGCCAGCAGCCCCGGGGGGTCTGACGAGCAGTACTTC
CASSPGGSDEQYF
>19|-|TRBV3-1/TRBV3-2|TRBJ1-5|-
TGTGCCAGCAGTCACGACCTCGACAGGAGGCTTGGGAGCAATCAGCCCCAGCATTTT
CASSHDLDRRLGSNQPQHF
>15|-|TRBV6-2/TRBV6-3|TRBJ2-1|-
TGTGCCAGCAGCCTACTAGATTTTTTCTACAATGAGCAGTTCTTC
CASSLLDFFYNEQFF
>21|-|TRBV4-1|TRBJ2-4|TRBD2
TGCGCCAGCAGCCAAGAAGCGTTCCGGACTAGCGGGGGGGTAGCCAAAAACATTCAGTACTTC
CASSQEAFRTSGGVAKNIQYF
>12|-|TRBV28|TRBJ1-4|-
TGTGCCAGCTATGCTAAACCCGAAAAACTGTTTTTT
CASYAKPEKLFF
>15|-|TRBV19|TRBJ1-1|-
TGTGCCAGTAGTATAGGCGGAAACAAGAACACTGAAGCTTTCTTT
CASSIGGNKNTEAFF
>13|-|TRBV3-1/TRBV3-2|TRBJ2-1|-
TGTGCCAGCAGCCAAAGGGGGTGGTATGAGCAGTTCTTC
CASSQRGWYEQFF
>14|-|TRBV4-2|TRBJ1-4|-
TGTGCCAGCAGCCCGTTCCCAACTAATGAAAAACTGTTTTTT
CASSPFPTNEKLFF
>13|-|TRBV9|TRBJ2-5|-
TGTGCCAGCAGCTCACAGGGTCTGGAGACCCAGTACTTC
CASSSQGLETQYF
>15|few|TRBV7-3|TRBJ1-6|TRBD1
TGTGCCAGCAGCTTACGGGACAGGACCCTAATGCTCCTCCACTTT
CASSLRDRTLMLLHF
>13|-|TRBV11-2|TRBJ1-5|-
TGTGCCAGCAGCCGCGGGGGGGATCAGCCCCAGCATTTT
CASSRGGDQPQHF